This T cell receptor beta chain appears in the sequencing data of a study of blood T cell repertoires in COVID-19. At the level of the study: The analysed material was cDNA or gDNA that came from T cells, B-cell-depleted T cells, or PBMCs.

Trimming cost V 6 bases and J 4 bases, with 12 bases left between them. The CDR3 contains 13 residues. The V gene's germline CDR1 is MDHEN and CDR2 SYDVKM. Original handling: It was from reference gene primer amplification that nucleated cell counts were estimated. The data were produced by immunoSEQ multiplex PCR, yet TCRdb's version contains in-frame clones alone and is incomplete. That table is the source of V, J and clone size, and D and trimming were worked out from the DNA. Of fewer than 140,000 clones listed, over 70% are singletons. This chain joins TRBV28 and TRBJ2-5, with D possibly being TRBD1 (6 bases). This TCR came from a human donor with acute or convalescent COVID-19. The donor label of this sample is uncertain. Sequencing was performed on peripheral blood. The CDR3 DNA follows: TGTGCCAGCAGAATACGGACAGCAGAGACCCAGTACTTC. Its translation is CASRIRTAETQYF.